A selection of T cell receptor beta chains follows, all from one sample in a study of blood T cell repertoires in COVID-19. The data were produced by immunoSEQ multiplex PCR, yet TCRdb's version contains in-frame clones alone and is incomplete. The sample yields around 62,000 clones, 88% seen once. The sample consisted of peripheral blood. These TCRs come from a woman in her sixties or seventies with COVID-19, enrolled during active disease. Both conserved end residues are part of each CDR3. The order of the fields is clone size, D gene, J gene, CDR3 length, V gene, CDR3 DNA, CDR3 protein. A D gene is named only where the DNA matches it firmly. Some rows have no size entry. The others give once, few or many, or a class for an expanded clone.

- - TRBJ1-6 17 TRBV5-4 TGTGCCAGCAGCTTGGCCTCACAGGTCCTGAAAATTTTTTCCCTCCACTTT CASSLASQVLKIFSLHF
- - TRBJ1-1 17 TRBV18 TGTGCCAGCTCACCCCGGGCAGGGGTGGATATGAACACTGAAGCTTTCTTT CASSPRAGVDMNTEAFF
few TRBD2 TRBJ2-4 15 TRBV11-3 TGTGCCAGCAGCTTAGGAGTCGGGCGGGGGAACATTCAGTACTTC CASSLGVGRGNIQYF
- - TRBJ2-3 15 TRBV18 TGTGCCAGCTCACCCGTCGGGGTTGGCACAGATACGCAGTATTTT CASSPVGVGTDTQYF
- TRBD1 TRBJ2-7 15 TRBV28 TGTGCCAGCAGCTCTAGACAGGGTATCTCCTACGAGCAGTACTTC CASSSRQGISYEQYF
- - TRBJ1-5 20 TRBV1 TGCACCAGCAGCCAAGGAAGGATTCGGACAGGGGGTTGTAGCAATCAGCCCCAGCATTTT CTSSQGRIRTGGCSNQPQHF
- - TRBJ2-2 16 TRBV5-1 TGCGCCAGCAGCTTGGAAGCAGAGTCGGGCACCGGGGAGCTGTTTTTT CASSLEAESGTGELFF
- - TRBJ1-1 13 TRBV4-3 TGCGCCAGCAGCCAAGATTTGATAGCCGAAGCTTTCTTT CASSQDLIAEAFF
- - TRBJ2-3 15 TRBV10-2 TGCGCCACCAGGGGCGGGGGCCCCCCCACAGATACGCAGTATTTT CATRGGGPPTDTQYF
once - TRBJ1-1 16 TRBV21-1 TGTGCCAGCAGCAAAGTGTACAAGCGGAGGAACACTGAAGCTTTCTTT CASSKVYKRRNTEAFF
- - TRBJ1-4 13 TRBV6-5 TGTGCCAGCAGTTACCCCGAAACCGGAGAACTGTTTTTT CASSYPETGELFF
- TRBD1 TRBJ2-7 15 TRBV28 TGTGCCAGCACCGAGAACAGGGGGCGAGGGGTCGAGCAGTACTTC CASTENRGRGVEQYF
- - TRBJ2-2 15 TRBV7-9 TGTGCCAGCAGCCCAGGAAGTTTTATCGCCGGGGAGCTGTTTTTT CASSPGSFIAGELFF
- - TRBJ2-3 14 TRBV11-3 TGTGCCAGCAGCCGCGGGGACCACACAGATACGCAGTATTTT CASSRGDHTDTQYF
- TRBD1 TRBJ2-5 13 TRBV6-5 TGTGCCAGCAGGCGACAGGGGGTAGAGACCCAGTACTTC CASRRQGVETQYF
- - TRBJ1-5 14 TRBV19 TGTGCCAGTGAGACGTCCTTTAGCCGGGAGCCCCAGCATTTT CASETSFSREPQHF
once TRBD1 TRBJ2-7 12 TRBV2 TGTGCCGTCAGACAGGGGGCGAACGAGCAGTACTTC CAVRQGANEQYF
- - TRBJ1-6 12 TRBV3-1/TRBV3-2 TGTGCCAGCAGCCCAGGACTCTATCCCCTCCACTTT CASSPGLYPLHF
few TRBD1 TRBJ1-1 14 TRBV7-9 TGTGCCAGCAGCATAGGGCAGGGGGCCACTGAAGCTTTCTTT CASSIGQGATEAFF
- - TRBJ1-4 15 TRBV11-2 TGTGCCAGCAGCTTCAACTCAGGGTTAAATGAAAAACTGTTTTTT CASSFNSGLNEKLFF
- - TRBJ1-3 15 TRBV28 TGTGCCAGCAGTTTCATGACAGCCTCTGGAAACACCATATATTTT CASSFMTASGNTIYF
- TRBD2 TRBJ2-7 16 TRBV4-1 TGCGCCAGCAGCCAAGCGGCTCGCGGGGGAATTTCCGAGCAGTACTTC CASSQAARGGISEQYF
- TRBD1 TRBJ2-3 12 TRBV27 TGTGCTAGGACAGGGTCAGCAGATACGCAGTATTTT CARTGSADTQYF
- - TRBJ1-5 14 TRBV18 TGTGCCAGCTCACCAAGCAGGGATAATCAGCCCCAGCATTTT CASSPSRDNQPQHF
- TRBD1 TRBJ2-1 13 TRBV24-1 TGTGCCACCAGTGGTAACAGGGGTTATGAGCAGTTCTTC CATSGNRGYEQFF
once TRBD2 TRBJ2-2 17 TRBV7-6 TGTGCCAGCAGCTTCAACCCTAGCGGGGGGTCTGCCGGGGAGCTGTTTTTT CASSFNPSGGSAGELFF
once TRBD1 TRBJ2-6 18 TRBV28 TGTGCCAGCAGTAATAGGGGGCTACAGGGGGCTGGGGCCAACGTCCTGACTTTC CASSNRGLQGAGANVLTF
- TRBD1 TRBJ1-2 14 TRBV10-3 TGTGCCATCAGTGGAGGGACAGGGCTCTATGGCTACACCTTC CAISGGTGLYGYTF
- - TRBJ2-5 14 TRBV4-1 TGCGCCAGCAGCCAGCCGGGACTCCAAGAGACCCAGTACTTC CASSQPGLQETQYF
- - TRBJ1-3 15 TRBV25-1 TGTGCCAGCACCCGATCAGGGGACTCTGGAAACACCATATATTTT CASTRSGDSGNTIYF
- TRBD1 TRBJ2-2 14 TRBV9 TGTGCCAGCAGGGACAGGGGGAACACCGGGGAGCTGTTTTTT CASRDRGNTGELFF
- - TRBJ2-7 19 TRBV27 TGTGCCAGCAGTCGACCCTCGGCTCGACCAGGGTCGGATCCCTACGAGCAGTACTTC CASSRPSARPGSDPYEQYF
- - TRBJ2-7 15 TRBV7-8 TGTGCCAGCAGCTCCGTGACTACCGGAGTGTACGAGCAGTACTTC CASSSVTTGVYEQYF
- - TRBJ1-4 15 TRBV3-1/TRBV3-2 TGTGCCAGCAGCTCGACGACTGGAAGCTATGAAAAACTGTTTTTT CASSSTTGSYEKLFF
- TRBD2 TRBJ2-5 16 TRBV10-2 TGCGCCAGCAGTGGATTAGCGGGAGGGCCTATAGAGACCCAGTACTTC CASSGLAGGPIETQYF
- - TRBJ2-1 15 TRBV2 TGTGCCAGCAGTGAAGGAACAGTCTCTTACAATGAGCAGTTCTTC CASSEGTVSYNEQFF
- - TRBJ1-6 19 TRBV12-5 TGTGCTAGTGGTTTGGTAGTGGCGGGTCTGGACGGCACCCTTGCGCCCCTCCACTTT CASGLVVAGLDGTLAPLHF
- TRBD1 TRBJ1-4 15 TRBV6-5 TGTGCCAGCACCGTTACGGGACAGGGAGGTGAAAAACTGTTTTTT CASTVTGQGGEKLFF
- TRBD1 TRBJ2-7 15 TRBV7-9 TGTGCCAGCAGCAAGAGGGACAGGGTATCCTACGAGCAGTACTTC CASSKRDRVSYEQYF
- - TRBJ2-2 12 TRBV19 TGTGCCAGTAGTGTCAGCACCGGGGAGCTGTTTTTT CASSVSTGELFF
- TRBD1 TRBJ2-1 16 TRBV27 TGTGCCAGCAGTTTCCTTGGACAGGGGGCTTACAATGAGCAGTTCTTC CASSFLGQGAYNEQFF
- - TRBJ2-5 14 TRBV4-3 TGCGCCAGCAGCCAAGCCGCGGGGTTTGAGACCCAGTACTTC CASSQAAGFETQYF
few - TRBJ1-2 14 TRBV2 TGTGCCAGCAGTGAAGCGGGCAACTACTATGGCTACACCTTC CASSEAGNYYGYTF
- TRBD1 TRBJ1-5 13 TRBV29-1 TGCAGCGTAATACAGGGGGCCAGCCAGCCCCAGCATTTT CSVIQGASQPQHF
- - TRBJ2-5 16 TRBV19 TGTGCCAGTAGTATTCTCGGCGGGAATCCACAAGAGACCCAGTACTTC CASSILGGNPQETQYF
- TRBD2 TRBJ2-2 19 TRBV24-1 TGTGCCACCAGTGATTCACCGGGGGGACTAGCGGGGGTCGCCGGGGAGCTGTTTTTT CATSDSPGGLAGVAGELFF
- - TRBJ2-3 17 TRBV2 TGTGCCAGCAGTGTTGGGACATCAATACCTCGAGGAGATACGCAGTATTTT CASSVGTSIPRGDTQYF
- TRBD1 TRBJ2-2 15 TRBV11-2 TGTGCCAGCAGCTCGACAGGGATGATGGCCGGGGAGCTGTTTTTT CASSSTGMMAGELFF
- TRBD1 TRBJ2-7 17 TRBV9 TGTGCCAGCAGCGCCCAAGGACAGGGAGTAGGGTCCTACGAGCAGTACTTC CASSAQGQGVGSYEQYF
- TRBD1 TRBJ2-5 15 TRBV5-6 TGTGCCAGCAGCTTGTCTCCGACAGGGACAGAGACCCAGTACTTC CASSLSPTGTETQYF
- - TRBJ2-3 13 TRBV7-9 TGTGCCAGCAGCCCGTCAGGCACAGATACGCAGTATTTT CASSPSGTDTQYF
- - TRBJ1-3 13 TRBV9 TGTGCCAGCAGCGTAGATAGTGGAAACACCATATATTTT CASSVDSGNTIYF
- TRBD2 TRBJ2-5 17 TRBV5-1 TGCGCCAGCAGCACCGGGACTAGCGGGAGGTTTCTGGAGACCCAGTACTTC CASSTGTSGRFLETQYF